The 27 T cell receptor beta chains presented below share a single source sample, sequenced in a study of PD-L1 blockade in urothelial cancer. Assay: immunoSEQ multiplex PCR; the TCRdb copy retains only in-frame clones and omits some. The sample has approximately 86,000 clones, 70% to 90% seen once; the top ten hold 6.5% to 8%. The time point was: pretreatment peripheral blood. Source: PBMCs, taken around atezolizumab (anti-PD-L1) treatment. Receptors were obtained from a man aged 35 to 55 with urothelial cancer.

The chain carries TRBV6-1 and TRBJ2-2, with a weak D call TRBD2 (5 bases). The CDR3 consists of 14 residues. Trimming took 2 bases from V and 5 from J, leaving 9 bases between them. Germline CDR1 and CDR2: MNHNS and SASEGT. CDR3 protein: CASSELRDTGELFF. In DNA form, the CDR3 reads TGTGCCAGCAGTGAACTACGGGATACCGGGGAGCTGTTTTTT.

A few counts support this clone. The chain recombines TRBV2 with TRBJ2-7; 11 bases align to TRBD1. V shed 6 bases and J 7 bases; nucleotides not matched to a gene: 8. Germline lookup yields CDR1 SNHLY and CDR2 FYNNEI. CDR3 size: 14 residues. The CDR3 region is CASSQPGQGVEQYF. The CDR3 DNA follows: TGTGCCAGCAGCCAACCGGGACAGGGGGTTGAGCAGTACTTC.

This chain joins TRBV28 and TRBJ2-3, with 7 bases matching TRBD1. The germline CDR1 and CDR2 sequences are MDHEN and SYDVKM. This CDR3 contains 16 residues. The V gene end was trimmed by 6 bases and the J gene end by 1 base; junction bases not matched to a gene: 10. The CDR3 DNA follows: TGTGCCAGCAGGATGGGCGGTCAGGGGGGCACAGATACGCAGTATTTT. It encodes CASRMGGQGGTDTQYF.

DNA of the CDR3: TGTGCCAGCAGCCAGGCCAATCGGGGCGGGGAGCTGTTTTTT. This sequence encodes CASSQANRGGELFF. The J gene is TRBJ2-2, the V gene TRBV7-3; tentatively, D is TRBD2 (5 bases). The germline CDR1 and CDR2 sequences are SGHTA and FQGTGA. Trimming cost V 5 bases and J 7 bases, with 14 bases left between them. CDR3 length equals 14 residues. Full variable domain (rest looked up from reference TRBV7-3 and TRBJ2-2): GAGVSQTPSNKVTEKGKYVELRCDPISGHTALYWYRQSLGQGPEFLIYFQGTGAADDSGLPNDRFFAVRPEGSVSTLKIQRTERGDSAVYLCASSQANRGGELFFGEGSRLTVL.

The CDR3, as DNA: TGTGCCAGCAGCTTACGAGACAGAGAAGCTTTCTTT. It yields the protein CASSLRDREAFF. This chain links TRBV7-2 with TRBJ1-1; a possible D gene is TRBD1 (5 bases). Trimming removed 2 bases from V and 8 bases from J, with 9 bases in between. The V gene's germline CDR1 is SGHTA and CDR2 FQGNSA. The CDR3 totals 12 residues.

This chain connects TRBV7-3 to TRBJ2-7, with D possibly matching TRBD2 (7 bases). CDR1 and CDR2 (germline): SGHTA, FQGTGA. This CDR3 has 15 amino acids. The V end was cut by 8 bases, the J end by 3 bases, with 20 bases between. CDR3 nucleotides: TGTGCCAGCGCCAGGGTGGGAGGGGGTCGCTACGAGCAGTACTTC. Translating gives CASARVGGGRYEQYF.

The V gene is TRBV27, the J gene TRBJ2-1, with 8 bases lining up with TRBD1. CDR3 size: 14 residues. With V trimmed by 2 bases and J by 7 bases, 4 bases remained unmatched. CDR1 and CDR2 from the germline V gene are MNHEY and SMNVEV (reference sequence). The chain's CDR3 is CASSLGQGRNEQFF. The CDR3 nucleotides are TGTGCCAGCAGTTTAGGACAGGGTAGGAATGAGCAGTTCTTC.

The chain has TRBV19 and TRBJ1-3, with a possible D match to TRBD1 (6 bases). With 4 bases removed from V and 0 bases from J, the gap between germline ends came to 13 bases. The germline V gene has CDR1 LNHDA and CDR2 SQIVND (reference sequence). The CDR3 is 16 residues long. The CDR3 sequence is CASSTPGGASGNTIYF. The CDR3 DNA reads TGTGCCAGTAGTACCCCCGGGGGGGCCTCTGGAAACACCATATATTTT.

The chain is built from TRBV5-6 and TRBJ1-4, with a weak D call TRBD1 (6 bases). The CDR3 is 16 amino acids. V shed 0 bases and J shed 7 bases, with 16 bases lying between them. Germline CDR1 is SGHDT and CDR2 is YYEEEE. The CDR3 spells CASSLADGAQGEKLFF. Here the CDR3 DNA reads TGTGCCAGCAGCTTGGCCGACGGGGCACAGGGTGAAAAACTGTTTTTT.

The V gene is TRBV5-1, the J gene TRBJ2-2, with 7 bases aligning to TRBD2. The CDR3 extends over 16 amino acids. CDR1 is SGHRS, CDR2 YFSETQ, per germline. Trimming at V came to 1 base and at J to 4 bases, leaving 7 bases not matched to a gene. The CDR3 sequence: CASSLISGRGTGELFF. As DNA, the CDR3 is TGCGCCAGCAGCTTGATTAGCGGGCGGGGCACCGGGGAGCTGTTTTTT.

CDR3: CASRWRAESYTF. In DNA form, the CDR3 reads TGTGCCAGCCGGTGGAGGGCGGAAAGCTACACCTTC. The rearrangement joins TRBV7-2 to TRBJ1-2; the D is unclear. Germline CDR1 SGHTA, CDR2 FQGNSA. The CDR3 spans 12 residues. V lost 8 bases to trimming and J lost 9 bases, with 16 bases between them.

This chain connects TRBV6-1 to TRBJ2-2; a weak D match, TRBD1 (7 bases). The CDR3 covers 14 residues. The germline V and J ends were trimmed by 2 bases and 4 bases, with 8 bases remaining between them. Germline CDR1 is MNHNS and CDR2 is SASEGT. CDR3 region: CASSEQGGTGELFF. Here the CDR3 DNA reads TGTGCCAGCAGTGAACAGGGGGGCACCGGGGAGCTGTTTTTT.

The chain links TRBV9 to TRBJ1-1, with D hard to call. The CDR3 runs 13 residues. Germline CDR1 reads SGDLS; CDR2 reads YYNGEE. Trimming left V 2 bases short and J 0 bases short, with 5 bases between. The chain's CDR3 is CASSVEMNTEAFF. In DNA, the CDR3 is TGTGCCAGCAGCGTTGAGATGAACACTGAAGCTTTCTTT.

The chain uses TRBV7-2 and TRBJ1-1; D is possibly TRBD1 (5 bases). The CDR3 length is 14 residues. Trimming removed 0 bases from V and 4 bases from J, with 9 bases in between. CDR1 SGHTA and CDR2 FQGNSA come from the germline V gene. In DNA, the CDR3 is TGTGCCAGCAGCTTAGCACAGGTCGGCACTGAAGCTTTCTTT. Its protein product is CASSLAQVGTEAFF.

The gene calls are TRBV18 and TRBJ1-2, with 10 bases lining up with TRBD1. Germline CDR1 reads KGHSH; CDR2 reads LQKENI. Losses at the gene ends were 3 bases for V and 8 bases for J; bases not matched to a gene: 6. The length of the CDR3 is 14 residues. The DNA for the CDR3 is TGTGCCAGCTCACCTGGGACAGGGGAGAAGGGCTACACCTTC. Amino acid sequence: CASSPGTGEKGYTF.

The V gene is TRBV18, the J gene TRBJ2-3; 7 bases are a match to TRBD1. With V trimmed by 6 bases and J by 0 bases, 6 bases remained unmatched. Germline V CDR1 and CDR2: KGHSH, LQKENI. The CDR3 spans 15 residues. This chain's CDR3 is CASSQQGSSTDTQYF. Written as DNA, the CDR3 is TGTGCCAGCTCGCAACAGGGGTCTAGCACAGATACGCAGTATTTT.

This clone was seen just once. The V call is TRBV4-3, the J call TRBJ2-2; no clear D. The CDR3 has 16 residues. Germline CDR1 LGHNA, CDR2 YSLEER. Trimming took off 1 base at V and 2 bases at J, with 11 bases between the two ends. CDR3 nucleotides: TGCGCCAGCAGCCAAGCGATTTCACTAAACACCGGGGAGCTGTTTTTT. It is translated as CASSQAISLNTGELFF.

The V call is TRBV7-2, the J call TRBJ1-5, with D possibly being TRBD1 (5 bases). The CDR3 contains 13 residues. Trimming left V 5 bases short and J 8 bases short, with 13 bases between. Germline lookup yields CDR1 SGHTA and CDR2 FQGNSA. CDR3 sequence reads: CASSDPTEKPQHF. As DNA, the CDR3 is TGTGCCAGCAGCGACCCGACAGAAAAGCCCCAGCATTTT.

The CDR3 is CASSVVPYDSGNTIYF. The CDR3 DNA reads as TGTGCCAGCAGCGTAGTTCCCTACGACTCTGGAAACACCATATATTTT. This sequence joins TRBV9 and TRBJ1-3, with D unresolved. The CDR3 loop spans 16 amino acids. Germline V gene sequence: CDR1 SGDLS, CDR2 YYNGEE. Trimming stripped 0 bases from V and 0 bases from J, with 10 bases between.

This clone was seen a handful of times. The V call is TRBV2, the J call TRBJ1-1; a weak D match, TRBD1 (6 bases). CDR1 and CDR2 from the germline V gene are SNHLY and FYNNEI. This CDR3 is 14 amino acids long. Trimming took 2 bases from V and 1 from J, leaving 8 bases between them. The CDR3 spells CASSERGANTEAFF. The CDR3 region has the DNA TGTGCCAGCAGTGAACGGGGGGCGAACACTGAAGCTTTCTTT.

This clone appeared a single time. CDR3 DNA sequence: TGTGCCATCAGCCGGGAAATTGAGCAGTTCTTC. Amino acid sequence: CAISREIEQFF. The V and J genes are TRBV10-3 and TRBJ2-1; the D gene is possibly TRBD2 (5 bases). Between the trimmed V and J ends, which lost 6 bases and 9 bases, there was a span of 9 bases. The germline gives CDR1 ENHRY, CDR2 SYGVKD. The CDR3 runs to 11 residues.

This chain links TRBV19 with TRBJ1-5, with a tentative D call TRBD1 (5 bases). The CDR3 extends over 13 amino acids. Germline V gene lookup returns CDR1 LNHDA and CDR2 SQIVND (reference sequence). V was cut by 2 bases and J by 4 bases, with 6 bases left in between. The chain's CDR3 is CASSIRGNQPQHF. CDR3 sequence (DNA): TGTGCCAGTAGTATAAGGGGTAATCAGCCCCAGCATTTT. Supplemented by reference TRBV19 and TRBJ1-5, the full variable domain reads DGGITQSPKYLFRKEGQNVTLSCEQNLNHDAMYWYRQDPGQGLRLIYYSQIVNDFQKGDIAEGYSVSREKKESFPLTVTSAQKNPTAFYLCASSIRGNQPQHFGDGTRLSIL.

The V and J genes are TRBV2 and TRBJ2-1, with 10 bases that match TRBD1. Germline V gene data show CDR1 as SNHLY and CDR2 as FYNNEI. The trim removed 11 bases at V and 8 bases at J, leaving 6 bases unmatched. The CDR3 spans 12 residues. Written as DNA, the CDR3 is TGTGCCGGGGACAGGGGTATTGATGAGCAGTTCTTC. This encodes CAGDRGIDEQFF.

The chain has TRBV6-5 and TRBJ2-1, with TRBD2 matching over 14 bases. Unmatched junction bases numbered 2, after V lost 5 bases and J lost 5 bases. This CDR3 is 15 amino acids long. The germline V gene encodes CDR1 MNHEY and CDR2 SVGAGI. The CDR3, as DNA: TGTGCCAGCAGTCAGGGACTAGCGGGGGACAATGAGCAGTTCTTC. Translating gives CASSQGLAGDNEQFF.

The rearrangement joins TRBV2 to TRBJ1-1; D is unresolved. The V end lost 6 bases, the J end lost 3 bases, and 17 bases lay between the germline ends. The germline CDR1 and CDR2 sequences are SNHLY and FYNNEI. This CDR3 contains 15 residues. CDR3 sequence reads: CASRKGGRRDTEAFF. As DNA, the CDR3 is TGTGCCAGCAGGAAGGGTGGGCGGAGGGACACTGAAGCTTTCTTT.

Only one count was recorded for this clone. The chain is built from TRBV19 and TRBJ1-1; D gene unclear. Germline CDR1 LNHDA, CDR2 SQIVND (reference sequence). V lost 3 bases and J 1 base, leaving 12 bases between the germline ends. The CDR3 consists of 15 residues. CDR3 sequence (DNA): TGTGCCAGTAGTATGGGAGGGCCCTCGAACACTGAAGCTTTCTTT. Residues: CASSMGGPSNTEAFF.

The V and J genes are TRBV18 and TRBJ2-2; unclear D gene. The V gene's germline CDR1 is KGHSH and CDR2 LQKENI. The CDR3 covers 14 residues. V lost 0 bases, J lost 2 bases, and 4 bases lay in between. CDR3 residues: CASSPPRNTGELFF. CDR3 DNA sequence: TGTGCCAGCTCACCACCTAGAAACACCGGGGAGCTGTTTTTT. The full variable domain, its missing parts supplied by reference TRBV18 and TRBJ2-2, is NAGVMQNPRHLVRRRGQEARLRCSPMKGHSHVYWYRQLPEEGLKFMVYLQKENIIDESGMPKERFSAEFPKEGPSILRIQQVVRGDSAAYFCASSPPRNTGELFFGEGSRLTVL.